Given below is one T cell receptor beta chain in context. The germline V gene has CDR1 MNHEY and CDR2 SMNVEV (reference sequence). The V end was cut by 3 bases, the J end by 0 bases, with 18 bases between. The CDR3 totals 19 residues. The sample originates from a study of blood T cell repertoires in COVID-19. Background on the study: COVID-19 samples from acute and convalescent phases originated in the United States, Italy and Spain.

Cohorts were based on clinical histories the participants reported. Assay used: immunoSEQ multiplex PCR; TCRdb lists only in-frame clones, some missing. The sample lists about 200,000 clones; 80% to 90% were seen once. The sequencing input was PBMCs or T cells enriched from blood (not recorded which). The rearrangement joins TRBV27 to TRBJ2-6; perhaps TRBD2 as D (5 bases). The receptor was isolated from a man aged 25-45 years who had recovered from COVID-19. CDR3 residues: CASSFDFGLRVSGANVLTF. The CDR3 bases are TGTGCCAGCAGTTTTGATTTCGGGTTGAGGGTCTCTGGGGCCAACGTCCTGACTTTC.